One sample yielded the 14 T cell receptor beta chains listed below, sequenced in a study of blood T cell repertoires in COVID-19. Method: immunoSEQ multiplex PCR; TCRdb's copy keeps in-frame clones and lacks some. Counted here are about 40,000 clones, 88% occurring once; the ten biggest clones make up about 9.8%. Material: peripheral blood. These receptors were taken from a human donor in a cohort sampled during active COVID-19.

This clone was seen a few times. As DNA, the CDR3 is TGTGCCAGCAGCTTTGCCCTAACCTATGGCTACACCTTC. Its protein is CASSFALTYGYTF. This chain joins TRBV11-2 and TRBJ1-2; no reliable D call. Germline V gene data show CDR1 as SGHAT and CDR2 as FQNNGV. With 3 bases removed from V and 4 bases from J, the gap between germline ends came to 9 bases. The CDR3 is 13 amino acids.

The DNA for the CDR3 is TGTGCCAGTAGTACTTCAGGGGTTGAGCAGTTCTTC. Amino acids: CASSTSGVEQFF. The V and J genes are TRBV19 and TRBJ2-1; D might be TRBD1 (6 bases). Germline V gene lookup returns CDR1 LNHDA and CDR2 SQIVND (reference sequence). The CDR3 totals 12 residues. Trimming shortened V by 4 bases and J by 9 bases, and 10 bases separated the two germline ends.

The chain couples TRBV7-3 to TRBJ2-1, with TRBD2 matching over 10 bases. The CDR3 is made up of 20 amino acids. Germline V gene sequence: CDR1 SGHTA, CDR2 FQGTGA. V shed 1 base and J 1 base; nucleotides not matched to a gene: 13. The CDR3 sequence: CASSLISSGRGENSYNEQFF. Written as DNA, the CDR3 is TGTGCCAGCAGCTTAATTTCTAGCGGGAGAGGGGAGAATTCCTACAATGAGCAGTTCTTC.

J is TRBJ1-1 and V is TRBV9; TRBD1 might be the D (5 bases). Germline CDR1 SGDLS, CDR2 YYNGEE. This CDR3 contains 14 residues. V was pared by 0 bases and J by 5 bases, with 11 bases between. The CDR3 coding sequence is TGTGCCAGCAGCGTAGCGGGGAGGGGAACTGAAGCTTTCTTT. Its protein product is CASSVAGRGTEAFF.

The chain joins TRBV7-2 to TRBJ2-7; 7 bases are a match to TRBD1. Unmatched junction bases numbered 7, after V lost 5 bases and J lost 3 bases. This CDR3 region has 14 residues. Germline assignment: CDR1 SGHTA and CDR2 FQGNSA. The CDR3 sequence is CASSTPGQSYEQYF. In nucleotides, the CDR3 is TGTGCCAGCAGCACTCCGGGACAGAGCTACGAGCAGTACTTC.

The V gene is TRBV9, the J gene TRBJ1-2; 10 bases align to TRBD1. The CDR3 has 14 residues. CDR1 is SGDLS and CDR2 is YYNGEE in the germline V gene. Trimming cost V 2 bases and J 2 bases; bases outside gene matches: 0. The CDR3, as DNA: TGTGCCAGCAGCGTGGGACAGGGGAACTATGGCTACACCTTC. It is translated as CASSVGQGNYGYTF. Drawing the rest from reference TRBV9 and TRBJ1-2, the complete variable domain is DSGVTQTPKHLITATGQRVTLRCSPRSGDLSVYWYQQSLDQGLQFLIQYYNGEERAKGNILERFSAQQFPDLHSELNLSSLELGDSALYFCASSVGQGNYGYTFGSGTRLTVV.

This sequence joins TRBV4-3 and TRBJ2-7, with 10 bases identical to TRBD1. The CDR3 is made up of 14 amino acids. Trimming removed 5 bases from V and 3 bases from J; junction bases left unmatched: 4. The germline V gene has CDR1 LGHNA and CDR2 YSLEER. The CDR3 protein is CASSYRTGGYEQYF. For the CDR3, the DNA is TGCGCCAGCAGCTATAGGACAGGGGGCTACGAGCAGTACTTC.

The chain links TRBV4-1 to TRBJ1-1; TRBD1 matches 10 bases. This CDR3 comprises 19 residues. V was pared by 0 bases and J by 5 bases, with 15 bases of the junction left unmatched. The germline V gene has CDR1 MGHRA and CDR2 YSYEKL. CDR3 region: CASSQDPGGTGARGTEAFF. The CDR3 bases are TGCGCCAGCAGCCAAGATCCCGGCGGGACAGGGGCCAGGGGGACTGAAGCTTTCTTT.

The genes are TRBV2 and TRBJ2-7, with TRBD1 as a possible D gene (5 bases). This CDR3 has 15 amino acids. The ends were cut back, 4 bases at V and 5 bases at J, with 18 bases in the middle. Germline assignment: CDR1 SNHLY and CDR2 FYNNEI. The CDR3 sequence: CASSAQGMRNDEQYF. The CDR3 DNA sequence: TGTGCCAGCAGTGCCCAGGGTATGCGGAATGACGAGCAGTACTTC.

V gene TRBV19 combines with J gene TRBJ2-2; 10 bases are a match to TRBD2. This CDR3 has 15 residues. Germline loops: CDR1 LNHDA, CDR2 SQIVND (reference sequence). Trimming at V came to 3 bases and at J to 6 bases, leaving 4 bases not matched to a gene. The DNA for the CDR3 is TGTGCCAGTAGTATGAGCGGGGGGGCCGCCGGGGAGCTGTTTTTT. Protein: CASSMSGGAAGELFF.

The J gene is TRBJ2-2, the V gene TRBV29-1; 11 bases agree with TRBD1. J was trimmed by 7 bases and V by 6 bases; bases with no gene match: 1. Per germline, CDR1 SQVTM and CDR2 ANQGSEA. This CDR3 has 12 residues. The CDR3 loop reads CSVGQGVGELFF. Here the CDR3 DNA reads TGCAGCGTGGGACAGGGGGTCGGGGAGCTGTTTTTT.

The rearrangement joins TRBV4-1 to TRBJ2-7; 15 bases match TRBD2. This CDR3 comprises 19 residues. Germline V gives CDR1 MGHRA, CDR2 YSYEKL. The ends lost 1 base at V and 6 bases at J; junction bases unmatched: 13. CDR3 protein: CASSQGGGLAGGPRSEQYF. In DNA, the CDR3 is TGCGCCAGCAGCCAAGGAGGAGGACTAGCGGGAGGGCCGAGGAGCGAGCAGTACTTC.

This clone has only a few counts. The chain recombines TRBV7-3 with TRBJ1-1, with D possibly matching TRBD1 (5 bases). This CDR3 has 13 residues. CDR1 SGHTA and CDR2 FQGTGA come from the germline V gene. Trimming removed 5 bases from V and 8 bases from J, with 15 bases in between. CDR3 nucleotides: TGTGCCAGCAGCCAGGTGAGATCAGGGGAAGCTTTCTTT. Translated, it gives CASSQVRSGEAFF.

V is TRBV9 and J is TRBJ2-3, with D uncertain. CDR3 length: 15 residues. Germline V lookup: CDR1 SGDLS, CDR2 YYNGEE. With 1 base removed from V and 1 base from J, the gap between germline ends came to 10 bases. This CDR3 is CASSVSDWGTDTQYF. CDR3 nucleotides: TGTGCCAGCAGCGTATCAGACTGGGGCACAGATACGCAGTATTTT.